This TCR beta chain was identified in a study of cytomegalovirus exposure and HLA in healthy donors. Findings and limits, study-wide: Common viral pathogens were later found to be apparently linked to several of the most significant clusters. Trimming of TCR beta V- and J-genes showed a link, identified in a later analysis, to a missense DCLRE1C variant.

The CDR3 extends over 16 amino acids. Germline CDR1 reads MRHNA; CDR2 reads SNTAGT. V was shortened by 3 bases and J by 2 bases, with 11 bases between the two germline ends. Use of 60 Vbeta and 13 Jbeta primers characterized the PCR. Here immunoSEQ multiplex PCR was the method, and the copy in TCRdb shows in-frame clones only, minus some. The sample holds about 140,000 clones, 61% seen once. With respect to this clone: What it recognizes is unknown.

This sequence originates from a male donor in good health and CMV-seronegative. The chain is built from TRBV6-4 and TRBJ2-6; perhaps TRBD2 as D (6 bases). Material: PBMCs. The CDR3 DNA is TGTGCCAGCAGTGAGGAGGGTAGGCCTGGGGCCAACGTCCTGACTTTC. It translates to CASSEEGRPGANVLTF.